This TCR beta chain was profiled in a study of T-cell reconstitution after alpha-beta-depleted transplantation in children. This CDR3 contains 12 residues. V lost 6 bases and J 3 bases, leaving 8 bases between the germline ends. CDR1 SQVTM and CDR2 ANQGSEA come from the germline V gene. Study-wide findings and caveats: From surviving recipient T cells and thymic progenitors came the high day-60 TCRbeta diversity observed in some patients. T-cell counts and diversity were attributed mostly to newly produced T cells one year after transplant. Expanded graft clones, several hundred of them, were reportedly the source of alpha-beta T cells about two months after transplant.

With regard to this clonotype: Its target is unknown.

A library of TCRbeta sequences, prepared with unique molecular identifiers, was generated. TCRdb ran MiXCR on the PCR reads and lists one entry per CDR3 protein. Of over 200,000 distinct CDR3 sequences detected, 17% appear once; the ten largest clones hold approximately 40%. This receptor was obtained from a male patient aged 2 to 10 who had a stem cell transplant for acute lymphoblastic leukemia, so the T cells may come from the graft donor. The sample was PBMCs, mostly from graft donor cells, taken 360 days after TCRalphabeta/CD19-depleted stem cell transplant. This chain uses TRBV29-1 with TRBJ2-2; D is uncertain. CDR3 region: CSVLTDTGELFF. CDR3 DNA sequence: TGCAGCGTCTTGACCGACACCGGGGAGCTGTTTTTT.